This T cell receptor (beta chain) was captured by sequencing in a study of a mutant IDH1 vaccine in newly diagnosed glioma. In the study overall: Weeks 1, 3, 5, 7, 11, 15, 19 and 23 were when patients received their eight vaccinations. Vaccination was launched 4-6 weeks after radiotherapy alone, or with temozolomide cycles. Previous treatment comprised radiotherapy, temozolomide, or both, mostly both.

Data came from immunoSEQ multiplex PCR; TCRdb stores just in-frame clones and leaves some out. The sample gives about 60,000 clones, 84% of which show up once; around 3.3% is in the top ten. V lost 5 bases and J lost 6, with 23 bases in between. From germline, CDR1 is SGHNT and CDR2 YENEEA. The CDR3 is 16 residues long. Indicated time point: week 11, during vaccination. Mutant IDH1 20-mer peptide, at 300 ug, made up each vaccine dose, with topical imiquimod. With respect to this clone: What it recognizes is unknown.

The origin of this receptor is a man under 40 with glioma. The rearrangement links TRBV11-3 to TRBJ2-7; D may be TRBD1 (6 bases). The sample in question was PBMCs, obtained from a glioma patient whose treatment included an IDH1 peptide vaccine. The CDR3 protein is CASSKRSKGEVGEQYF. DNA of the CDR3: TGTGCCAGCAGCAAAAGGAGTAAGGGGGAAGTAGGCGAGCAGTACTTC.